Given below is one T cell receptor beta chain in context. Its antigen is as yet unknown. In germline, CDR1 is LNHDA, CDR2 SQIVND (reference sequence). CDR3 length: 11 residues. Trimming took off 5 bases at V and 7 bases at J, with 6 bases between the two ends. This entry is derived from a study of CD8 T cell repertoires and HIV-1 epitope variants. At the level of the study: Epitopes were three Gag families plus Nef HW9 and YT9. Enriched T cells were co-cultured with equal numbers of autologous T cell-negative antigen-presenting cells. IL-2, IL-7 and IL-15 were added on days 3 and 7 of approximately 10-day cultures. The study, taken as a whole, reports: Beta chains alone show antigen proliferation, not cytokine profile or function.

Sequenced by immunoSEQ multiplex PCR; TCRdb stores in-frame clones only, minus some. The repertoire holds some 100,000 clones, with almost 75% as singletons. The sequence was collected from a male donor with HIV. The chain carries TRBV19 and TRBJ1-5; D is unclear. Specimen: uncultured baseline CD8+ T cells from peripheral blood mononuclear cells (PBMCs). The CDR3 nucleotides are TGTGCCAGTAGTCATGGGCAGCCCCAGCATTTT. Translation gives CASSHGQPQHF.